These T cell receptor beta chains were read from a single sample in a study of blood T cell repertoires in COVID-19. Using immunoSEQ multiplex PCR, the repertoire was profiled, and TCRdb retains in-frame clones only, with some absent. The sample includes around 310,000 clones, roughly 90% of them seen just once. Sequencing used PBMCs or T cells enriched from blood (not recorded which). The receptors originated from a woman in her twenties or thirties who had recovered from COVID-19. Each CDR3 is given with its conserved first and last residue. The order of the fields is V gene, J gene, CDR3 protein.

TRBV5-4	TRBJ2-5	CASSSGDARAFEETQYF
TRBV21-1	TRBJ1-2	CASSKGGTGRGNYGYTF
TRBV4-1	TRBJ2-4	CASSHPIAKNIQYF
TRBV28	TRBJ2-1	CASSDDSYNEQFF
TRBV5-4	TRBJ2-3	CASSFWSSADTQYF
TRBV18	TRBJ2-1	CASSPRVLTQGNEQFF
TRBV10-3	TRBJ2-2	CAISGLRGTGGYGELFF
TRBV25-1	TRBJ1-2	CATFGYTF
TRBV2	TRBJ1-1	CASSTTGGGWDTEAFF
TRBV28	TRBJ2-1	CASSLGTPNEQFF
TRBV4-1	TRBJ1-4	CASSQIGGEELFF
TRBV18	TRBJ1-5	CASSPPATAGLGIFNQPQHF
TRBV6-5	TRBJ1-1	CASSYLDRITAAEAFF
TRBV4-2	TRBJ1-6	CASRSGQPNSPLHF
TRBV27	TRBJ2-5	CASSLQRGKGETQYF
TRBV30	TRBJ2-5	CAWNSGGRAETQYF
TRBV4-1	TRBJ1-3	CASSYTAGAGNTIYF
TRBV5-1	TRBJ1-4	CASSSSGTEGNEKLFF
TRBV29-1	TRBJ2-7	CSPNGQGACLNYPRFYEQYF
TRBV15	TRBJ2-1	CATSRDPPSGSYNEQFF
TRBV28	TRBJ1-2	CASTSWGGAMKGYTF
TRBV25-1	TRBJ2-7	CASSRGLKAYYEQYF
TRBV5-1	TRBJ1-6	CASSLRGLQGDSPLHF
TRBV12-3/TRBV12-4	TRBJ1-1	CASSYDRDTEAFF
TRBV6-2/TRBV6-3	TRBJ2-1	CASSYLGLVYNEQFF
TRBV19	TRBJ1-1	CASSRGGLKKRGTEAFF
TRBV5-1	TRBJ2-3	CASSLGGRTYTDTQYF
TRBV6-5	TRBJ2-7	CASSYSYRGPSYEQYF
TRBV5-4	TRBJ2-2	CASSLVLAGFGGELFF
TRBV7-9	TRBJ2-7	CASSYRAGTGTGQYF
TRBV7-2	TRBJ1-5	CASSFVYNQPQHF
TRBV5-4	TRBJ2-3	CASSSGLAGEKTDTQYF
TRBV18	TRBJ2-2	CASSRELGGPGELFF
TRBV9	TRBJ2-7	CASSVGLSYRPLEQYF
TRBV6-5	TRBJ2-5	CASSYTGGPETQYF
TRBV3-1/TRBV3-2	TRBJ2-3	CASSQDSRTQYF
TRBV3-1/TRBV3-2	TRBJ1-2	CASSQRGTGGKGYTF
TRBV5-1	TRBJ1-2	CASSSQVMGPYSLYSYGYTF
TRBV3-1/TRBV3-2	TRBJ2-7	CASSYGTVSYEQYF
TRBV3-1/TRBV3-2	TRBJ2-7	CASSQGASNAYEQYF
TRBV7-3	TRBJ2-1	CASSLTRDTLYNEQFF